This T cell receptor (beta chain) was identified during a study of Ad26.COV2.S vaccination and SARS-CoV-2 variants. Regarding treatment: around 19 received Ad26.COV2.S at low or high dose, single or two shots; about 5 received placebo; per-sample allocation not given. At day 63 after the first vaccine or placebo injection, samples were drawn. Libraries were prepared by immunoSEQ multiplex PCR; TCRdb keeps only in-frame clonotypes and omits some of them. This sample carries approximately 410,000 clones, approximately 92% of them seen once, and the ten largest clones take about 1.7%. V lost 8 bases and J lost 0, with 8 bases in between. Germline V gene lookup returns CDR1 SNHLY and CDR2 FYNNEI. The CDR3 sequence is 13 residues long.

Sequenced here: peripheral blood, sampled in a trial of Ad26.COV2.S vaccine versus placebo. The clonotype originates from a person between 18 and 65 years old who received the Ad26.COV2.S COVID-19 vaccine or a placebo. The chain uses TRBV2 and TRBJ2-1, with D uncertain. Here the CDR3 DNA reads TGTGCCAGCCGCGAGTTCTCCTACAATGAGCAGTTCTTC. It codes for CASREFSYNEQFF.